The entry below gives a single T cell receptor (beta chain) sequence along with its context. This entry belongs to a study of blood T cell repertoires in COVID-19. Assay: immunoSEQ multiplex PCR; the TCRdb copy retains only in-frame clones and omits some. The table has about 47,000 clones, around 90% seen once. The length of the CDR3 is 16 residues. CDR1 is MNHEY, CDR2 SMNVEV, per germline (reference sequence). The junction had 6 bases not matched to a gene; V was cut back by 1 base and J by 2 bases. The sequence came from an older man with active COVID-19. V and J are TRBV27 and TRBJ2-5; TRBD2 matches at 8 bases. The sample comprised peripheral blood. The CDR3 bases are TGTGCCAGCAGTTTATTTGGTAGCGGGGAACAAGAGACCCAGTACTTC. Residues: CASSLFGSGEQETQYF.